This T cell receptor (beta chain) is drawn from a study of blood T cell repertoires in COVID-19. The overall study: The study drew acute and convalescent COVID-19 samples from the United States, Italy and Spain. Sources were T cells, B-cell-depleted T cells, or PBMCs; the material itself was cDNA or gDNA.

V was pared by 3 bases and J by 0 bases, with 5 bases between. CDR1 is MDHEN and CDR2 is SYDVKM in the germline V gene. The CDR3 extends over 14 amino acids. The authors' processing: Nucleated cell counts were estimated from reference gene primer amplification. Clones were sequenced by immunoSEQ multiplex PCR, and TCRdb holds only the in-frame ones, with some missing. V, J and clone size reflect that table, while D and trimming were determined from the DNA. Of 200,000 to 300,000 clones listed, about four fifths were seen once; the top ten hold 1.5% to 2%. The V call is TRBV28, the J call TRBJ1-4; no clear D gene. This clonotype was sampled from a man younger than 45 who had recovered from COVID-19. The sequenced material came from peripheral blood. CDR3 loop: CASSFIATNEKLFF. The CDR3 region has the DNA TGTGCCAGCAGTTTCATAGCAACTAATGAAAAACTGTTTTTT.